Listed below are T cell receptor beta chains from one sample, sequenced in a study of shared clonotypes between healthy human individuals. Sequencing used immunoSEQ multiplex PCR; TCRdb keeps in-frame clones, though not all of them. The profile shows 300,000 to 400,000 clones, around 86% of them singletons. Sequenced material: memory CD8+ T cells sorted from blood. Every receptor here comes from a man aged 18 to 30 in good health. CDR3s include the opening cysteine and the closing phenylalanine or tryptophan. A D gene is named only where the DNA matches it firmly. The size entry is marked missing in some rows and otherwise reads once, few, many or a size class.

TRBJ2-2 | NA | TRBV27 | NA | TGTGCCAGCAGTCCTCACGGTCCCGGGGAGCTGTTTTTT | CASSPHGPGELFF
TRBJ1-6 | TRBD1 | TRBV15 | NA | TGTGCCACCCGACCGGACAGGGGGTTTACTTCACCCCTCCACTTT | CATRPDRGFTSPLHF
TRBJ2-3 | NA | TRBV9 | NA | TGTGCCAGCAGCGTAGCCCTTCCTTTCACAGATACGCAGTATTTT | CASSVALPFTDTQYF
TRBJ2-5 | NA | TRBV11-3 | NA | TGTGCCAGCAGCTTAGTCTCTCCCCAGGGAATCAGGCGGAAAGAGACCCAGTACTTC | CASSLVSPQGIRRKETQYF
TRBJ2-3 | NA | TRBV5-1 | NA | TGCGCCAGCAGCTCGTCGGGGGTGACCTTCACAGATACGCAGTATTTT | CASSSSGVTFTDTQYF
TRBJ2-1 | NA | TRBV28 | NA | TGTGCCAGCAGTTCATTAAAACAGAACGAGCAGTTCTTC | CASSSLKQNEQFF
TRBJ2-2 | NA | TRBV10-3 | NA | TGTGCCATCAGTGAAATGGGCACCGGGGAGCTGTTTTTT | CAISEMGTGELFF
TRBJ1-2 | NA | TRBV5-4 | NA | TGTGCCAGCAGCGCCGGTGGGGCAATCGGCGGCTACACCTTC | CASSAGGAIGGYTF
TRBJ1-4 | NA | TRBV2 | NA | TGTGCCAGCAGGGGCAGGCTGAATGAAAAACTGTTTTTT | CASRGRLNEKLFF
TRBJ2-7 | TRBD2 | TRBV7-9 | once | TGTGCCAGCAGCCCCCCCCTAACGGGACTAGCGGGAAACTACGAGCAGTACTTC | CASSPPLTGLAGNYEQYF
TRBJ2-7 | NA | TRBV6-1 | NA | TGTGCCAGCAAGAGCTCCTACGAGCAGTACTTC | CASKSSYEQYF
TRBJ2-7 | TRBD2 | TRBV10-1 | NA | TGCGCCAGCAGTGAGGTAGCGGGAGGTATCCACGAGCAGTACTTC | CASSEVAGGIHEQYF
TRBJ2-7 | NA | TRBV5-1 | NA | TGCGCCAGCAGCCCTGGATCTGCAGGGAACTCCTACGAGCAGTACTTC | CASSPGSAGNSYEQYF
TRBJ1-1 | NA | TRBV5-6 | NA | TGTGCCAGCAGCTTGGAACCCGTCGCCACTGAAGCTTTCTTT | CASSLEPVATEAFF
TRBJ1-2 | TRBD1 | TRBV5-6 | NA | TGTGCCAGCAGCAATATAATCCGGACAGGCATGAAGAACCACTATGGCTACACCTTC | CASSNIIRTGMKNHYGYTF
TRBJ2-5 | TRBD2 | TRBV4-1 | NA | TGCGCCAGCAGCCCCAGGGTAGCGGGAGGCTTAGAGACCCAGTACTTC | CASSPRVAGGLETQYF
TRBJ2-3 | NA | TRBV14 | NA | TGTGCCAGCAGCCAAACGGGGCACCTAATGGATACGCAGTATTTT | CASSQTGHLMDTQYF
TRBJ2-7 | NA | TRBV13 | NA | TGTGCCAGCAGCTATGGTGGTGGCGAGCAGTACTTC | CASSYGGGEQYF
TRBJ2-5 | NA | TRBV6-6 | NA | TGTGCCAGCAGTTACTCGATGGAGGGGGAAGAGACCCAGTACTTC | CASSYSMEGEETQYF
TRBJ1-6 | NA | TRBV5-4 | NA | TGTGCCAGCAGCTTAAACAGCAATTCACCCCTCCACTTT | CASSLNSNSPLHF
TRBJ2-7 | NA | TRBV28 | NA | TGTGCCAGCAGTTTAGTTGGGCTAGACTACGAGCAGTACTTC | CASSLVGLDYEQYF
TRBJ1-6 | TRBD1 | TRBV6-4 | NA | TGTGCCGGTGACACGACAGGGACCCTCTTTAATTCACCCCTCCACTTT | CAGDTTGTLFNSPLHF
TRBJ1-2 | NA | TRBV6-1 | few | TGTGCCAGCAGTGAATCTTCCTATGGCTACACCTTC | CASSESSYGYTF
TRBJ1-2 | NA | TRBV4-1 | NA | TGCGCCAGCAGCCAGGTACAGGGATCTATCGGCTACACCTTC | CASSQVQGSIGYTF
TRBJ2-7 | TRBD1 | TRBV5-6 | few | TGTGCCAGCACCCAACAAAACAGGGGGCCTACCTACGAGCAGTACTTC | CASTQQNRGPTYEQYF
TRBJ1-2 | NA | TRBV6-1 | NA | TGTGCCAGCAGTTCAGGGGTATACTATGGCTACACCTTC | CASSSGVYYGYTF
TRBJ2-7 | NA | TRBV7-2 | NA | TGTGCCAGCATAGGGGGAAACCCATCCTACGAGCAGTACTTC | CASIGGNPSYEQYF
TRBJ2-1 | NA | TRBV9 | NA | TGTGCCAGCAGCGACCCACGAAATGAGCAGTTCTTC | CASSDPRNEQFF
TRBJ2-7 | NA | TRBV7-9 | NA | TGTGCCAGCAGCTTATCTTGGCGGGCTTGCGAGCAGTACTTC | CASSLSWRACEQYF
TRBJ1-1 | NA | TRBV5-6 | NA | TGTGCCAGCAGCCTCGGGGTCCCCGACACTGAAGCTTTCTTT | CASSLGVPDTEAFF
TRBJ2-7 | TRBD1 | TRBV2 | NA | TGTGCCAGCAGTCGGACAGGGACCGAGCAGTACTTC | CASSRTGTEQYF
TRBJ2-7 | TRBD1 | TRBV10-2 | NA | TGCGCCACCGAAAGGACGGACAGGGGGCCCTACGAGCAGTACTTC | CATERTDRGPYEQYF
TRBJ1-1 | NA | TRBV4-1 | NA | TGCGCCAGCAGCCAAGGGCAGGGCGGCGCTTTCTTT | CASSQGQGGAFF
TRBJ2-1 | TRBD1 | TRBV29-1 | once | TGCAGCGTTGAAGTAGGGACAGTCTACAATGAGCAGTTCTTC | CSVEVGTVYNEQFF
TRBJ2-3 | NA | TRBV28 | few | TGTGCCAGCAGTTACAGGCTTCTTGGCGATACGCAGTATTTT | CASSYRLLGDTQYF
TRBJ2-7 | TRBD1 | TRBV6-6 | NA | TGTGCCAGCAGTTACCCGACAGGGGAAGGCTACGAGCAGTACTTC | CASSYPTGEGYEQYF
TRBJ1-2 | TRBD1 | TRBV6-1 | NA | TGTGCCAGCAGTGCCCTCATCTCGGACAGGGATGGCTACACCTTC | CASSALISDRDGYTF
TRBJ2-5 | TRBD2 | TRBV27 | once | TGTGCCAGCAGATTAGCGGGAGGGCCCGAGACCCAGTACTTC | CASRLAGGPETQYF
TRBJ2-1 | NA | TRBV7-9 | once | TGTGCCAGCAGCTTAGTCCAAAACAATGAGCAGTTCTTC | CASSLVQNNEQFF
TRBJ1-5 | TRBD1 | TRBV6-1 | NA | TGTGCCAGCAGTGTTACAGGGGTTCTTACTCAGCCCCAGCATTTT | CASSVTGVLTQPQHF
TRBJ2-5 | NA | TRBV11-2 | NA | TGTGCCAGCAGCTTTTTAGCGAGTGGAGAGACCCAGTACTTC | CASSFLASGETQYF
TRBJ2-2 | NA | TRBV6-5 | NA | TGTGCCAGCAGTTACTCGGGATACACCGGGGAGCTGTTTTTT | CASSYSGYTGELFF
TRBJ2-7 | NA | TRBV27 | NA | TGTGCCAGCAGTTTATCGGGGCCAGGGGAGCAGTACTTC | CASSLSGPGEQYF
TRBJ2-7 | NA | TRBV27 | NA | TGTGCCAGCAGTCCGGGGTGGGGGGAGCGACCTCCGAGTCAGTACTTC | CASSPGWGERPPSQYF
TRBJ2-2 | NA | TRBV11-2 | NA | TGTGCCAGCAGCTTAGTCCCGCCGTCATATACCGGGGAGCTGTTTTTT | CASSLVPPSYTGELFF
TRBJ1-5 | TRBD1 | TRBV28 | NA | TGTGCCAGCAGTGGGACAGGGGGAAGTAATCAGCCCCAGCATTTT | CASSGTGGSNQPQHF
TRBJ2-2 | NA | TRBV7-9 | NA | TGTGCCAGCATGGTTTTCCGGGGCACCGGGGAGCTGTTTTTT | CASMVFRGTGELFF
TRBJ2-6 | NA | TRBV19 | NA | TGTGCCAGTAGTATAGAGTTTTTTGGGGCCAACGTCCTGACTTTC | CASSIEFFGANVLTF
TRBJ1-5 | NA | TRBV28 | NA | TGTGCCACAGGCCCGGACCCCGAAGGGCAGCCCCAGCATTTT | CATGPDPEGQPQHF
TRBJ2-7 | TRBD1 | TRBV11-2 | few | TGTGCCAGCAGCCCGGACAGGGAGAACGAGCAGTACTTC | CASSPDRENEQYF
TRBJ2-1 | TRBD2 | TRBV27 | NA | TGTGCCAGCAGTCTCCTCACCGGGACTAGCTACAATGAGCAGTTCTTC | CASSLLTGTSYNEQFF
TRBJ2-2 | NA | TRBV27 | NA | TGTGCCAGCAGTTTAATCGGCGGGGAGCTGTTTTTT | CASSLIGGELFF
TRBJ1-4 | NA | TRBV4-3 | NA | TGCGCCAGCAGCCCCAAGCTAGGAGGAGAAAAACTGTTTTTT | CASSPKLGGEKLFF
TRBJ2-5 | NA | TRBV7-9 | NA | TGTGCCAGCAGCTTAGCCCGACAGACTCAAGAGACCCAGTACTTC | CASSLARQTQETQYF